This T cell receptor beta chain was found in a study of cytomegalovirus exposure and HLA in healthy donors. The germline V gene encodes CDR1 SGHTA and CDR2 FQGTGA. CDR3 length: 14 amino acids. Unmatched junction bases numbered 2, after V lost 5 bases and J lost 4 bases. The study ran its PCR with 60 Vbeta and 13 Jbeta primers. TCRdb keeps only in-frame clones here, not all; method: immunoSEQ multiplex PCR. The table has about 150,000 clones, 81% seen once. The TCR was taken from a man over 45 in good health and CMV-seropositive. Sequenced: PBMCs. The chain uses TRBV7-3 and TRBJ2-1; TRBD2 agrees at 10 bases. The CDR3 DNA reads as TGTGCCAGCAGCCCGGGACTAGCGTACAATGAGCAGTTCTTC. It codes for CASSPGLAYNEQFF.